This TCR beta chain was profiled in a study of blood T cell repertoires in COVID-19 (dated by TCRdb to 2020 to 2022). Regarding the research as a whole: Samples covering the acute and convalescent phases of COVID-19 were provided by collaborators in the United States, Italy and Spain. HLA class I and class II types, where available, came from metadata supplied by the sample provider rather than from assay-based typing. Deeply sampled blood TCRbeta repertoires from subjects exposed to, actively infected with, or recovered from COVID-19 were included in the dataset. Samples came from the ongoing ImmuneRACE study (first 160 participants) plus 1,254 subjects from 6 global collaborators. A freely available public database, intended as a resource for researchers studying the immune response to SARS-CoV-2, is where the repertoires were released. The prospective study material was composed of cDNA or gDNA derived from T cells, B-cell-depleted T cells, or PBMCs. Sample metadata almost always included a de-identified subject ID, COVID-19 status, age in years and sex. Study-wide findings and limitations: How much clinical and demographic metadata was included differed by source and by participant, and the metadata was provided uncurated.

TCRbeta CDR3 regions were amplified from genomic DNA by means of the immunoSEQ Assay, a bias-controlled multiplex PCR. In the original analysis: The number of nucleated cells in each sample was estimated by amplification of reference gene primers within the assay. Sequence reads were collapsed and filtered to measure the absolute abundance of every unique TCRbeta CDR3 rearrangement. For each sample, productive Simpson clonality was calculated as the square root of Simpson's diversity index across productive rearrangements. TCRdb took this table from immuneACCESS and kept in-frame rearrangements with V and J called. Such tables lack part of the clones; where checked against another copy, unresolved V genes explain under half of the gap, and the rest is unexplained. The DNA gave D and trimming, while V, J and clone size come from that table. Here the sample has approximately 190,000 clones; more than 75% occur a single time. 7.8% of the sample is in the top ten clones.

The CDR3 measures 18 amino acids from cysteine to phenylalanine. The read is trimmed to its CDR3 DNA, 54 bases read in frame from base 1. V is reduced by 1 base and J by 2 bases, leaving a spacing of 16 bases between them. CDR1 and CDR2 are drawn from the germline V gene (reference sequence): SGHKS, YYEKEE. In Seattle, one collaborating source enrolled patients while the infection was active and tracked those patients longitudinally over the course of disease. The collaborating institutions used their own protocols to collect whole blood in K2EDTA tubes. For TCRbeta analysis, collaborators shipped samples in one of three forms: frozen whole blood, isolated PBMCs, or DNA extracted from either of those sample types. With regard to this clone: Its antigen is not yet known. No per-base quality is available; no much larger clone lies one base away.

This receptor was taken from a woman aged 55-69 years with COVID-19, enrolled during active disease. The chain links TRBV5-5 with TRBJ2-6; D gene: possibly TRBD2, on 5 matching bases. Material for sequencing was peripheral blood. This receptor has the CDR3 CASSLTGNGSPGANVLTF. The nucleotides are TGTGCCAGCAGCTTGACGGGGAACGGATCCCCTGGGGCCAACGTCCTGACTTTC.